This T cell receptor (beta chain) was documented in a study of HIV-infected patients and healthy controls. About 540 ng RNA was reverse transcribed with alpha and beta constant-region primers. Alpha and beta chain libraries were made separately by chain-specific third strand synthesis with multiplexing indices. Using its own MiXCR run on the 5' RACE reads, TCRdb lists one record per CDR3 protein. Among over 10,000 distinct CDR3 sequences listed, about 5.1% were seen once. Whole blood was used without fractionation, so all unsorted peripheral T cells were included. This clonotype counts as medium-sized. Its antigen is unknown. The study, taken as a whole, reports: Only sixteen HIV-infected individuals were processed, a major limit on how widely findings apply. CDR3 sharing between individuals was lower in HIV-infected patients than in healthy controls. In healthy controls, MAIT alpha CDR3s were common; in HIV+ repertoires, severely depleted. The study did not determine the donors' HLA types.

The CDR3 covers 14 residues. Trimming removed 3 bases from V and 2 bases from J, with 9 bases in between. V usage is TRBV12-3 or TRBV12-4 and J usage is TRBJ2-3, with D unresolved. The clonotype comes from an adult in good health. The material sequenced was blood. The CDR3 DNA reads TGTGCCAGCAGTTTTCGGCGGAACACAGATACGCAGTATTTT. Translation gives CASSFRRNTDTQYF.